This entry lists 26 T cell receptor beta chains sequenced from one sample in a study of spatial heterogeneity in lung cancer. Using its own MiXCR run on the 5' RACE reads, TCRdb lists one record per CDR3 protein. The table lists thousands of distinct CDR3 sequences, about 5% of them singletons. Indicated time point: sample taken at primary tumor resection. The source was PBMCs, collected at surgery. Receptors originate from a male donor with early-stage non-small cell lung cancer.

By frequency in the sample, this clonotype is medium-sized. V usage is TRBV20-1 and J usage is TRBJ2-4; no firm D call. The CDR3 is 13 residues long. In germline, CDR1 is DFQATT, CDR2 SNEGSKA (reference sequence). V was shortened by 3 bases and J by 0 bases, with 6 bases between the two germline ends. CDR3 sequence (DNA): TGCAGTGCTAGGAACCTAGCCAAAAACATTCAGTACTTC. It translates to CSARNLAKNIQYF.

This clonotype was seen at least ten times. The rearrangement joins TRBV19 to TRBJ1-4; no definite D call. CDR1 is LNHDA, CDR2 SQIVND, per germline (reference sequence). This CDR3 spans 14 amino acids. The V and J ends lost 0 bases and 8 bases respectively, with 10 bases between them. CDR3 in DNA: TGTGCCAGTAGTATAGACCTGGAAGAGGAAAAACTGTTTTTT. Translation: CASSIDLEEEKLFF.

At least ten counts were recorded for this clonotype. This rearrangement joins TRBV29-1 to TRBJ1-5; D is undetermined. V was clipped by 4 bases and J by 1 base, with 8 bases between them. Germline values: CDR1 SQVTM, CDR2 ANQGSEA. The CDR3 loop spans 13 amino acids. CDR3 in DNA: TGCAGCGTTGCCCGTGGAAGCAATCAGCCCCAGCATTTT. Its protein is CSVARGSNQPQHF.

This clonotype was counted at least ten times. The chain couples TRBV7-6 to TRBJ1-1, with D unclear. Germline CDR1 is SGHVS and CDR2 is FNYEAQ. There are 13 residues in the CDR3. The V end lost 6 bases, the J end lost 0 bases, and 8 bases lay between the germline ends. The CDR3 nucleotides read TGTGCCAGCAGAGACAACATGAACACTGAAGCTTTCTTT. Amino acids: CASRDNMNTEAFF.

The CDR3 coding sequence is TGCAGTGCGGTCAGGACGGGGACTCCTAATCAGCCCCAGCATTTT. Translation: CSAVRTGTPNQPQHF. The chain couples TRBV20-1 to TRBJ1-5, with a tentative D call TRBD1 (5 bases). V lost 6 bases, J lost 4 bases, and 19 bases lay in between. The germline V gene has CDR1 DFQATT and CDR2 SNEGSKA (reference sequence). The CDR3 spans 15 residues.

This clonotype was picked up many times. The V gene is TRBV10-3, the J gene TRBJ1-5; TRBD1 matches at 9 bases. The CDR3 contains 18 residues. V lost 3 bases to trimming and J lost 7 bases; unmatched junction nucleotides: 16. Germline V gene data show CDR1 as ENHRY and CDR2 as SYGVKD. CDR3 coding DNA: TGTGCCATCAGTGACACAGGGACAGGGCGTTTCAGGTACCAGCCCCAGCATTTT. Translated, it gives CAISDTGTGRFRYQPQHF.

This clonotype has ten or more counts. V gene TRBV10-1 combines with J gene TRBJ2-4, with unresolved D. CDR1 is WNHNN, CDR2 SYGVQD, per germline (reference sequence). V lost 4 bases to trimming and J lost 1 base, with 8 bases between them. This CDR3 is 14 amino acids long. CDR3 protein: CASSVGLAKNIQYF. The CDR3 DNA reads TGCGCCAGCAGTGTGGGTTTGGCCAAAAACATTCAGTACTTC.

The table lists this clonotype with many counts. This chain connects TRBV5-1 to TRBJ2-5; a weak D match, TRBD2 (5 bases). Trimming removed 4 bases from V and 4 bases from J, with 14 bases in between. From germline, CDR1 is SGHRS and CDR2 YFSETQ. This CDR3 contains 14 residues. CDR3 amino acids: CASSRAGQGETQYF. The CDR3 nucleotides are TGCGCCAGCAGCCGCGCGGGTCAAGGAGAGACCCAGTACTTC.

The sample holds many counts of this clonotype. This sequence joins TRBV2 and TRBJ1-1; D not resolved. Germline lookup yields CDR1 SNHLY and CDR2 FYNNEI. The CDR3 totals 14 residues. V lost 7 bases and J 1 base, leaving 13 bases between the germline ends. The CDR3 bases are TGTGCCAGCACTAGTACTGGGTCGAACACTGAAGCTTTCTTT. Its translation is CASTSTGSNTEAFF.

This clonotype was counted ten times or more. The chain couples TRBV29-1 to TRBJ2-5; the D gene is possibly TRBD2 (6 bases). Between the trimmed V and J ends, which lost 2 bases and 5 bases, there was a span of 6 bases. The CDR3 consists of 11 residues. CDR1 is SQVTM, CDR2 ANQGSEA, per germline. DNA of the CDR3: TGCAGCGTTGAACGGGGGGAGACCCAGTACTTC. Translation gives CSVERGETQYF. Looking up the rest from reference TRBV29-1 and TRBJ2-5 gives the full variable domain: SAVISQKPSRDICQRGTSLTIQCQVDSQVTMMFWYRQQPGQSLTLIATANQGSEATYESGFVIDKFPISRPNLTFSTLTVSNMSPEDSSIYLCSVERGETQYFGPGTRLLVL.

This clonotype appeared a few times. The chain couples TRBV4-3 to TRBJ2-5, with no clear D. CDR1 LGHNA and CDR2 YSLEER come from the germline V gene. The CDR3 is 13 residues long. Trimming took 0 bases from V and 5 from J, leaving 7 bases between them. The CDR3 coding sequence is TGCGCCAGCAGCCAAGATGTAGGGGAGACCCAGTACTTC. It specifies CASSQDVGETQYF.

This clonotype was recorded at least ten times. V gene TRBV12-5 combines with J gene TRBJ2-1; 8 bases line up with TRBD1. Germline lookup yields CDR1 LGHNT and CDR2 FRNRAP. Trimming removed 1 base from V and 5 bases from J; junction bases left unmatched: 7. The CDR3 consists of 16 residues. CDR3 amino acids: CASGLGTGGPHNEQFF. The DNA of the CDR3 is TGTGCTAGTGGTTTGGGTACAGGGGGTCCCCACAATGAGCAGTTCTTC.

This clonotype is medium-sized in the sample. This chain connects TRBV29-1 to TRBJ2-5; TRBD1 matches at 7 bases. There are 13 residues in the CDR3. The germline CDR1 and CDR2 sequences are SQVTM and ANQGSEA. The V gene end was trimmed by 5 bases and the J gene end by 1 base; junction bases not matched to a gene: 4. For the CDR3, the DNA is TGCAGCGTTCGCCACAGGGGCCAAGAGACCCAGTACTTC. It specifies CSVRHRGQETQYF.

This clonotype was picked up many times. This CDR3 reads CASKDMWTEAFF. The DNA of the CDR3 is TGTGCCAGCAAAGACATGTGGACTGAAGCTTTCTTT. The V call is TRBV27, the J call TRBJ1-1; D gene uncertain. The germline gives CDR1 MNHEY, CDR2 SMNVEV (reference sequence). This CDR3 spans 12 amino acids. V lost 7 bases and J lost 5, with 11 bases in between.

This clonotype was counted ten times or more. CDR3 DNA sequence: TGTGCCAGCAGTTTATCGACCGGGAATTCACCCCTCCACTTT. Protein sequence: CASSLSTGNSPLHF. This rearrangement joins TRBV28 to TRBJ1-6; D remains ambiguous. Germline V gene lookup returns CDR1 MDHEN and CDR2 SYDVKM. Trimming pared 1 base from V and 7 bases from J, leaving 8 bases between. CDR3 length: 14 amino acids. Using reference TRBV28 and TRBJ1-6 for the parts outside the CDR3, the full variable domain is DVKVTQSSRYLVKRTGEKVFLECVQDMDHENMFWYRQDPGLGLRLIYFSYDVKMKEKGDIPEGYSVSREKKERFSLILESASTNQTSMYLCASSLSTGNSPLHFGNGTRLTVT.

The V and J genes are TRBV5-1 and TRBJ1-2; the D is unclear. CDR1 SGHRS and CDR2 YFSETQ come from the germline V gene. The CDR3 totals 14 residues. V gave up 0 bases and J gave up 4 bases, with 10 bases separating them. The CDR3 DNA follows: TGCGCCAGCAGCTTGGCAGGAGAACCCTATGGCTACACCTTC. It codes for CASSLAGEPYGYTF.

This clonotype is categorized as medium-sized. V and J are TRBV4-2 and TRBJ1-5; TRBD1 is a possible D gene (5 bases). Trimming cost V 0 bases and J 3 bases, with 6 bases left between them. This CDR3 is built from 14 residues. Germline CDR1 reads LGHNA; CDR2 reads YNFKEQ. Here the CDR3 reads CASSQDRANQPQHF. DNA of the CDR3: TGTGCCAGCAGCCAAGACAGGGCCAATCAGCCCCAGCATTTT.

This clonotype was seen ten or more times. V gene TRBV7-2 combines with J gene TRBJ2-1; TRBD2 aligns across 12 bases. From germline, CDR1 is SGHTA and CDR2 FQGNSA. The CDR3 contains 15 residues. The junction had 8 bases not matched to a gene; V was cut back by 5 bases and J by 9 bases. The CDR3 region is CASSTGLAGDSEQFF. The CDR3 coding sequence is TGTGCCAGCAGCACGGGACTAGCGGGCGATAGTGAGCAGTTCTTC.

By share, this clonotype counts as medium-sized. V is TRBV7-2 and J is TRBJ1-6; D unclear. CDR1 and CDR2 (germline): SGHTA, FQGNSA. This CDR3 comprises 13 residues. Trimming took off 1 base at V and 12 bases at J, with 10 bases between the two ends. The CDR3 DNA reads TGTGCCAGCAGCTTAGGATTTCAAGGACCCCTCCACTTT. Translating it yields CASSLGFQGPLHF.

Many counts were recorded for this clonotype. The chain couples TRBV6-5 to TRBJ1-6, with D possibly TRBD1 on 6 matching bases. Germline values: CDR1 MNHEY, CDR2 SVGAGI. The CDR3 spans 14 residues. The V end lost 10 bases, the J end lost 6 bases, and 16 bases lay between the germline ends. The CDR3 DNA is TGTGCCACCGGGGACATAGGAATTAATTCACCCCTCCACTTT. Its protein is CATGDIGINSPLHF.

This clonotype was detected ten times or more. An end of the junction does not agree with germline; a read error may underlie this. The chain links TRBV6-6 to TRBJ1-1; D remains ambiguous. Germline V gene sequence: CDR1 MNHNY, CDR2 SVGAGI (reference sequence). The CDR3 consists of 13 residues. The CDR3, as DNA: TGTGCCAGCAGTCCGCCCATGAAAACTGAAGCTTTCTTT. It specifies CASSPPMKTEAFF.

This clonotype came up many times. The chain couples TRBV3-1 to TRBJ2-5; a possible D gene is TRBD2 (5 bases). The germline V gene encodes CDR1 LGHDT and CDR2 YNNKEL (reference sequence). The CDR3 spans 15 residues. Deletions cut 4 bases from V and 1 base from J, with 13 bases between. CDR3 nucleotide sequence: TGTGCCAGCAGCCCCCGGGGAGAGGTCCAAGAGACCCAGTACTTC. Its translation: CASSPRGEVQETQYF.

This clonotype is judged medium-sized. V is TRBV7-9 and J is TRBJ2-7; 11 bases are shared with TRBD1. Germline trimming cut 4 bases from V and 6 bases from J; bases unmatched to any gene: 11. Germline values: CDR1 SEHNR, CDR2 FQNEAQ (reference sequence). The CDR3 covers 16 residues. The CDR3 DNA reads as TGTGCCAGCAGCTACTTGGGACAGGGGGTGTACTCCGAGCAGTACTTC. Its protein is CASSYLGQGVYSEQYF.

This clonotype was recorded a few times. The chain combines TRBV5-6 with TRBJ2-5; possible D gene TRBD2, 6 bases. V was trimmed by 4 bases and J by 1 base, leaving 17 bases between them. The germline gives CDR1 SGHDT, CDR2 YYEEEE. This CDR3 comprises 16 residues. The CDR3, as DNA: TGTGCCAGCAGCCCCTTATCGGGCGGGGTCCAAGAGACCCAGTACTTC. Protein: CASSPLSGGVQETQYF.

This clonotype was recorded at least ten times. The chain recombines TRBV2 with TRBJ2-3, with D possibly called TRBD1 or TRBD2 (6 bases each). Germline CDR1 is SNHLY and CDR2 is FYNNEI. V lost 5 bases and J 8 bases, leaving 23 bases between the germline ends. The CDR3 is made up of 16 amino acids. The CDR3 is CASSRLGGNHRLTQYF. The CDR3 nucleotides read TGTGCCAGCAGTCGGCTAGGGGGGAATCATCGGCTTACGCAGTATTTT.

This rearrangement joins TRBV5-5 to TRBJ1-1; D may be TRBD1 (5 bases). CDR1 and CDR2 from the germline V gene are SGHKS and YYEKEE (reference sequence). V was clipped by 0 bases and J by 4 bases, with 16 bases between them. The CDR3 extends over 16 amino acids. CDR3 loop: CASSLVRGNGGTEAFF. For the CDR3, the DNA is TGTGCCAGCAGCTTGGTGAGGGGAAATGGAGGCACTGAAGCTTTCTTT.